The source of this T cell receptor beta chain is a study of blood T cells in healthy people across ages. Study-level findings and limits: Investigators treated diversity estimates from one million T cells as underestimates.

A word on this clonotype: Its matching antigen is unknown.

Next came a second PCR, run for about 7 to 12 cycles, which used a sample-barcoded 5' primer along with a J-beta primer mix. TCRdb ran MiXCR on the 5' RACE reads and lists one entry per CDR3 protein. The repertoire holds 600,000 to 900,000 distinct CDR3 sequences, with 20% to 30% as singletons. These data were also reused for a study on T cells of mothers and their children.

The sequenced sample consisted of blood. The sequence came from a boy aged 5-17 years in good health.

CDR3 sequence (DNA): TGCAGCGTTGATCGGGAGTCCTCCTACAATGAGCAGTTCTTC. Encoded protein: CSVDRESSYNEQFF. This chain joins TRBV29-1 and TRBJ2-1; possibly TRBD2 for D (6 bases). Per germline, CDR1 SQVTM and CDR2 ANQGSEA. With 3 bases removed from V and 0 bases from J, the gap between germline ends came to 9 bases. The CDR3 covers 14 residues.